This record concerns one TCR beta chain sequence. What it binds is unknown. Measured with immunoSEQ multiplex PCR; TCRdb has only the in-frame clones, and not every one. The data hold about 130,000 clones, with 70% to 80% observed a single time. These data originate in a study of cytotoxic CD8 clonotypes in ibrutinib-treated CLL. Study overall: For this cohort, patients were around eleven relapsed/refractory and some 15 treatment-naive, while fewer than 18 were IGHV unmutated. After a median of about 70 months, roughly 15 patients stayed remitted and some twelve progressed; responses had been partial in around 25 and complete in 2. Notes on the study in general: Clonality increased with ibrutinib response but returned toward baseline at progression.

The CDR3 runs 15 residues. Losses at the gene ends were 0 bases for V and 5 bases for J; bases not matched to a gene: 4. Per the germline V gene, CDR1 is LGHNA and CDR2 is YSLEER. The sequencing here drew on PBMCs, taken after 12 months of ibrutinib treatment. V gene TRBV4-3 combines with J gene TRBJ2-4, with 7 nucleotides matching TRBD1. This receptor was taken from a human donor with chronic lymphocytic leukemia. The CDR3 sequence: CASSQDRGLQNIQYF. The DNA of the CDR3 is TGCGCCAGCAGCCAAGATAGGGGGCTACAAAACATTCAGTACTTC.